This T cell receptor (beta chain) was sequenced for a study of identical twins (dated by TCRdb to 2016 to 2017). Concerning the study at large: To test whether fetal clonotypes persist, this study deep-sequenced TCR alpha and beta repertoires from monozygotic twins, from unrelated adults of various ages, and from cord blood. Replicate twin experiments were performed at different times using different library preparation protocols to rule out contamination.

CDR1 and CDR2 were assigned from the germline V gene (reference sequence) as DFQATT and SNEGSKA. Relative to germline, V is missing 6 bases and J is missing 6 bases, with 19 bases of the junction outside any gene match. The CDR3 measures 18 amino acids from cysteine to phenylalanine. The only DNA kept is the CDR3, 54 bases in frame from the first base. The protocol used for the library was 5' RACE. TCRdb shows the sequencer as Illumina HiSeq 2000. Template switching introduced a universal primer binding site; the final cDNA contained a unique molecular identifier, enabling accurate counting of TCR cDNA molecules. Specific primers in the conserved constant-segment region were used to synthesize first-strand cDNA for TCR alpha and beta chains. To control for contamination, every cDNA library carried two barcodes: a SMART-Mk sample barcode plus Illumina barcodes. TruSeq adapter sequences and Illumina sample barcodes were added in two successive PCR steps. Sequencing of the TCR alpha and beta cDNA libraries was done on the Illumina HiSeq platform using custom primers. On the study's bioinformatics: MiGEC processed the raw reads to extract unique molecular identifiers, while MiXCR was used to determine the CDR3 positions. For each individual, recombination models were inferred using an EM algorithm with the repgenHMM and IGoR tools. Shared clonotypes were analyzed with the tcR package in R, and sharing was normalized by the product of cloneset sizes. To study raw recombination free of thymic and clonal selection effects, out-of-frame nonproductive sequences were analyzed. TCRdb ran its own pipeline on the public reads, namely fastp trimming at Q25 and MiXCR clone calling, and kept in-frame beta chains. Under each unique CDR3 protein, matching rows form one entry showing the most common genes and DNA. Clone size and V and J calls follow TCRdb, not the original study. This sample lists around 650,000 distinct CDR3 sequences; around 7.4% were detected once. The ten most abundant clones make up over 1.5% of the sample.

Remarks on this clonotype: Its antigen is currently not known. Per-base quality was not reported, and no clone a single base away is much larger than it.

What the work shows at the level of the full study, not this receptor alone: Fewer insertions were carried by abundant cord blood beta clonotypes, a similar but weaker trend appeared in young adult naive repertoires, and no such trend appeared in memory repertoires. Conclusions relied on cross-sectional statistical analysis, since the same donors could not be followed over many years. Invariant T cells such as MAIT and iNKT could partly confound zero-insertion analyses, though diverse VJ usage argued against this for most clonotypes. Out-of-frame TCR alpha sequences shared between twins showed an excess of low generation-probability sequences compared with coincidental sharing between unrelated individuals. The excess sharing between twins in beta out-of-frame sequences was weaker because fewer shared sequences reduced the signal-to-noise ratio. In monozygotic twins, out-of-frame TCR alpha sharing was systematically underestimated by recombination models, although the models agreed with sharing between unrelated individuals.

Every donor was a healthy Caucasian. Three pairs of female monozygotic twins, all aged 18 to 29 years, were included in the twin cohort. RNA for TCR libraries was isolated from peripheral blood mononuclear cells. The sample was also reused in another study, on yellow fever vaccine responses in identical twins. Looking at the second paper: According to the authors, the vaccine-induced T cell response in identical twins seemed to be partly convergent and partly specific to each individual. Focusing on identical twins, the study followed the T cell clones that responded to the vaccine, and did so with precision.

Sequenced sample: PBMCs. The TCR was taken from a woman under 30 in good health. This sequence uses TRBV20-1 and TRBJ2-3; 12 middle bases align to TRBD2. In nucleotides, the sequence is TGCAGTGCCAACCTTCTAGCGGGGGGGTTTTACGGATTGGATACGCAGTATTTT. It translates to CSANLLAGGFYGLDTQYF.